Each of the 22 T cell receptor beta chains below was sequenced from the same sample in a study of lymphopenia after photon versus proton radiotherapy. TCRdb keeps only in-frame clones here, not all; method: immunoSEQ multiplex PCR. The sample contains about 20,000 clones, nearly 95% of which appear only once. The sample consisted of peripheral blood, taken from a patient treated with proton-based radiotherapy. These receptors all come from a woman aged 65 to 85 with pancreatic cancer. Some clones in this sample may be carry-over from other donors' samples.

CDR3 region: CASSSTGTLADEQYF. The CDR3 DNA is TGTGCCAGCAGCTCAACGGGAACCCTCGCCGACGAGCAGTACTTC. V and J are TRBV13 and TRBJ2-7, with D possibly matching TRBD2 (5 bases). The V and J ends lost 4 bases and 5 bases respectively, with 18 bases between them. Germline CDR1 and CDR2: PRHDT and FYEKMQ (reference sequence). There are 15 residues in the CDR3. The full variable domain, with the rest looked up from reference TRBV13 and TRBJ2-7, is AAGVIQSPRHLIKEKRETATLKCYPIPRHDTVYWYQQGPGQDPQFLISFYEKMQSDKGSIPDRFSAQQFSDYHSELNMSSLELGDSALYFCASSSTGTLADEQYFGPGTRLTVT.

The chain uses TRBV25-1 and TRBJ2-1, with TRBD1 identical over 10 bases. The junction had 10 bases not matched to a gene; V was cut back by 10 bases and J by 4 bases. CDR3 length equals 15 residues. CDR1 and CDR2 from the germline V gene are MGHDK and SYGVNS. Written as DNA, the CDR3 is TGTGCCAACCTTATGGGACAGGGGTCGTACAATGAGCAGTTCTTC. Translating gives CANLMGQGSYNEQFF.

With respect to this clone: The identical CDR3 is also encoded by other nucleotide sequences in the sample. The chain carries TRBV18 and TRBJ2-5, with 9 bases identical to TRBD2. Germline V CDR1 and CDR2: KGHSH, LQKENI. V lost 5 bases to trimming and J lost 4 bases; unmatched junction nucleotides: 11. The CDR3 consists of 16 residues. The CDR3 loop reads CASSEGSGRSGETQYF. In DNA, the CDR3 is TGTGCCAGCTCAGAAGGAAGCGGGAGGTCTGGAGAGACCCAGTACTTC. Drawing the rest from reference TRBV18 and TRBJ2-5, the complete variable domain is NAGVMQNPRHLVRRRGQEARLRCSPMKGHSHVYWYRQLPEEGLKFMVYLQKENIIDESGMPKERFSAEFPKEGPSILRIQQVVRGDSAAYFCASSEGSGRSGETQYFGPGTRLLVL.

The chain carries TRBV13 and TRBJ2-3; 12 bases line up with TRBD2. The ends lost 5 bases at V and 0 bases at J; junction bases unmatched: 9. The V gene's germline CDR1 is PRHDT and CDR2 FYEKMQ (reference sequence). The CDR3 spans 18 residues. CDR3 sequence: CASSGRLAGAASTDTQYF. The CDR3 region has the DNA TGTGCCAGCAGCGGACGACTAGCGGGGGCTGCGAGCACAGATACGCAGTATTTT.

The chain links TRBV5-6 to TRBJ1-1; D remains unclear. The ends were cut back, 2 bases at V and 11 bases at J, with 13 bases in the middle. CDR3 length equals 12 residues. Per the germline V gene, CDR1 is SGHDT and CDR2 is YYEEEE. DNA for the CDR3: TGTGCCAGCAGCTTATGGTCGGGTGAGGCTTTCTTT. It encodes CASSLWSGEAFF.

The chain recombines TRBV18 with TRBJ2-7, with D maybe TRBD2 (6 bases). The CDR3 extends over 14 amino acids. With 3 bases removed from V and 5 bases from J, the gap between germline ends came to 14 bases. Germline V CDR1 and CDR2: KGHSH, LQKENI. CDR3 DNA: TGTGCCAGCTCACCCCGGTACGGCGGGGACGAGCAGTACTTC. This encodes CASSPRYGGDEQYF.

The chain is built from TRBV7-2 and TRBJ2-1; TRBD2 is a possible D gene (5 bases). Trimming pared 1 base from V and 5 bases from J, leaving 12 bases between. The CDR3 spans 15 residues. The germline V gene encodes CDR1 SGHTA and CDR2 FQGNSA. Here the CDR3 reads CASSLVSAANNEQFF. The CDR3, as DNA: TGTGCCAGCAGCTTAGTCTCAGCGGCAAACAATGAGCAGTTCTTC.

V usage is TRBV2 and J usage is TRBJ1-1; D is undetermined. CDR3 length: 11 amino acids. V was shortened by 7 bases and J by 1 base, with 4 bases between the two germline ends. CDR1 SNHLY and CDR2 FYNNEI come from the germline V gene. CDR3 in DNA: TGTGCCAGCAAGGAGAACACTGAAGCTTTCTTT. It is translated as CASKENTEAFF.

The chain employs TRBV30 and TRBJ2-5, with 9 bases that match TRBD2. This CDR3 is 12 amino acids long. Unmatched junction bases numbered 10, after V lost 6 bases and J lost 11 bases. Germline CDR1 reads GTSNPN; CDR2 reads SVGIG (reference sequence). The CDR3 loop is CACTNLAGGQYF. The CDR3 DNA sequence: TGTGCCTGTACCAATTTGGCGGGAGGGCAGTACTTC.

The chain has TRBV18 and TRBJ1-2; 10 nucleotides align to TRBD1. The trim removed 3 bases at V and 7 bases at J, leaving 8 bases unmatched. The CDR3 covers 15 residues. Germline CDR1 is KGHSH and CDR2 is LQKENI. CDR3 nucleotide sequence: TGTGCCAGCTCACCGGGGACAGGGGTTCGTGGTGGCTACACCTTC. Its protein product is CASSPGTGVRGGYTF.

The V gene is TRBV6-5, the J gene TRBJ2-7, with D possibly matching TRBD1 (6 bases). CDR3 length: 14 amino acids. The V gene lost 0 bases and the J gene lost 5 bases, with 11 bases spanning the gap. Germline V gives CDR1 MNHEY, CDR2 SVGAGI. The CDR3 loop is CASSYSTGKHEQYF. CDR3 in DNA: TGTGCCAGCAGTTACTCTACAGGGAAACACGAGCAGTACTTC.

The gene calls are TRBV7-6 and TRBJ2-3; 7 nucleotides align to TRBD1. This CDR3 is 17 amino acids long. From germline, CDR1 is SGHVS and CDR2 FNYEAQ. V was clipped by 5 bases and J by 0 bases; unmatched bases: 11. CDR3 bases: TGTGCCAGCAGCCAAGGGTTTTACAGGGGTAGCACAGATACGCAGTATTTT. The encoded protein is CASSQGFYRGSTDTQYF.

The V and J genes are TRBV20-1 and TRBJ2-1; the D is unclear. Trimming left V 5 bases short and J 7 bases short, with 6 bases between. This CDR3 has 10 residues. CDR1 is DFQATT and CDR2 is SNEGSKA in the germline V gene (reference sequence). The CDR3 DNA reads TGCAGTGCTCACCCTAATGAGCAGTTCTTC. Protein product: CSAHPNEQFF.

This clone was counted once. The chain recombines TRBV10-3 with TRBJ2-1; D may be TRBD1 or TRBD2 (5 bases each). The CDR3 consists of 13 residues. The ends were cut back, 11 bases at V and 7 bases at J, with 18 bases in the middle. Germline V gene sequence: CDR1 ENHRY, CDR2 SYGVKD. CDR3 sequence (DNA): TGTGCCGCCCAAGGGACCATCGGGAATGAGCAGTTCTTC. Amino acid sequence: CAAQGTIGNEQFF.

The rearrangement uses TRBV9 and TRBJ1-2; D call uncertain. CDR3 length: 15 amino acids. V lost 4 bases and J 4 bases, leaving 17 bases between the germline ends. Germline CDR1 SGDLS, CDR2 YYNGEE. The CDR3 sequence is CASSPFDWGPYGYTF. The CDR3 bases are TGTGCCAGCAGCCCCTTCGATTGGGGTCCCTATGGCTACACCTTC.

This clone was observed once. The chain employs TRBV5-4 and TRBJ1-1; D is ambiguous. This CDR3 is 16 amino acids long. V shed 2 bases and J shed 1 base, with 15 bases lying between them. Germline V lookup: CDR1 SGHNT, CDR2 YYREEE (reference sequence). The DNA of the CDR3 is TGTGCCAGCAGCTTTCGAGGGAATCGGGAGAACACTGAAGCTTTCTTT. It codes for CASSFRGNRENTEAFF. The full variable domain, rest sourced from reference TRBV5-4 and TRBJ1-1, is ETGVTQSPTHLIKTRGQQVTLRCSSQSGHNTVSWYQQALGQGPQFIFQYYREEENGRGNFPPRFSGLQFPNYSSELNVNALELDDSALYLCASSFRGNRENTEAFFGQGTRLTVV.

The chain has TRBV6-5 and TRBJ2-6, with D possibly called TRBD1 or TRBD2 (5 bases each). This CDR3 region has 15 residues. Germline CDR1 and CDR2: MNHEY and SVGAGI. V was cut by 5 bases and J by 2 bases, with 10 bases left in between. The CDR3 sequence: CASSRDGAGANVLTF. The CDR3 DNA reads TGTGCCAGCAGTCGGGACGGAGCTGGGGCCAACGTCCTGACTTTC.

This chain links TRBV7-9 with TRBJ2-1; 8 bases are a match to TRBD1. The germline V gene has CDR1 SEHNR and CDR2 FQNEAQ (reference sequence). This CDR3 contains 15 residues. J lost 6 bases, V lost 1 base, and 5 bases had no gene match. DNA for the CDR3: TGTGCCAGCAGCTTAGACAGGGGGGTCCGCAATGAGCAGTTCTTC. This translates into CASSLDRGVRNEQFF.

Here the CDR3 reads CASSSTLSRGAVGNIQYF. CDR3 coding DNA: TGTGCCAGCAGCTCAACTCTGAGTCGGGGGGCCGTGGGAAACATTCAGTACTTC. The chain employs TRBV7-9 and TRBJ2-4; a possible D gene is TRBD2 (7 bases). Germline V gene sequence: CDR1 SEHNR, CDR2 FQNEAQ (reference sequence). The CDR3 totals 18 residues. The ends were cut back, 4 bases at V and 6 bases at J, with 25 bases in the middle.

The chain joins TRBV28 to TRBJ1-1; D is unclear. The germline V gene encodes CDR1 MDHEN and CDR2 SYDVKM. The CDR3 consists of 13 residues. V was trimmed by 2 bases and J by 1 base, leaving 5 bases between them. Here the CDR3 DNA reads TGTGCCAGCAGTTTAGGAGCGAACACTGAAGCTTTCTTT. Residues: CASSLGANTEAFF.

This rearrangement joins TRBV19 to TRBJ2-1, with TRBD2 as a possible D gene (6 bases). The CDR3 length is 15 residues. V gave up 3 bases and J gave up 1 base, with 10 bases separating them. Germline lookup yields CDR1 LNHDA and CDR2 SQIVND (reference sequence). The CDR3 here is CASSMGGMSYNEQFF. As DNA, the CDR3 is TGTGCCAGTAGTATGGGCGGGATGTCCTACAATGAGCAGTTCTTC. The full variable domain, completed using reference TRBV19 and TRBJ2-1, is DGGITQSPKYLFRKEGQNVTLSCEQNLNHDAMYWYRQDPGQGLRLIYYSQIVNDFQKGDIAEGYSVSREKKESFPLTVTSAQKNPTAFYLCASSMGGMSYNEQFFGPGTRLTVL.

This clone was seen once. This chain connects TRBV5-4 to TRBJ1-3, with D uncertain. Trimming cost V 0 bases and J 4 bases, with 8 bases left between them. The CDR3 has 14 amino acids. Germline values: CDR1 SGHNT, CDR2 YYREEE (reference sequence). DNA for the CDR3: TGTGCCAGCAGCTTGGGGGGTATGGGAAACACCATATATTTT. It specifies CASSLGGMGNTIYF. The variable domain in full, with the rest retrieved from reference TRBV5-4 and TRBJ1-3, is ETGVTQSPTHLIKTRGQQVTLRCSSQSGHNTVSWYQQALGQGPQFIFQYYREEENGRGNFPPRFSGLQFPNYSSELNVNALELDDSALYLCASSLGGMGNTIYFGEGSWLTVV.